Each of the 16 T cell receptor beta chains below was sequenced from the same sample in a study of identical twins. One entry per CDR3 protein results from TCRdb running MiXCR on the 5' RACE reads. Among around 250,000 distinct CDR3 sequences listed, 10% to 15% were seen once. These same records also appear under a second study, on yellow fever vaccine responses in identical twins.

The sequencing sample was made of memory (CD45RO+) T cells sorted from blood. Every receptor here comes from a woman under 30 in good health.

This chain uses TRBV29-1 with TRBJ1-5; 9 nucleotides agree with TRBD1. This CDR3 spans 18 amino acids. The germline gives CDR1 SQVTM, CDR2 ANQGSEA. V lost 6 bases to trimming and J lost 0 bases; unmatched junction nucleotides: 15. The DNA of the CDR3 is TGCAGCGTCGTATTGACAGGGGGTGAATTGAATAGCAATCAGCCCCAGCATTTT. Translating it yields CSVVLTGGELNSNQPQHF.

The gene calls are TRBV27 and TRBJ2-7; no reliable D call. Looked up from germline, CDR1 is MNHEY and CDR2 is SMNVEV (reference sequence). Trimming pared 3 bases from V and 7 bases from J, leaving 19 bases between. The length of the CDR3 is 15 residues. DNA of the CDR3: TGTGCCAGCAGTTTTGTCAACACCGCCTGGGGAGAGCAGTACTTC. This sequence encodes CASSFVNTAWGEQYF.

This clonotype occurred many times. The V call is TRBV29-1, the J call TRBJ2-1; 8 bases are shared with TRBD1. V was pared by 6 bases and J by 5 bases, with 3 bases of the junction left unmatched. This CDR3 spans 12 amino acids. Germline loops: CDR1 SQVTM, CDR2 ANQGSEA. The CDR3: CSVRQGHNEQFF. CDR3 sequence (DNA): TGCAGCGTCAGACAGGGGCACAATGAGCAGTTCTTC.

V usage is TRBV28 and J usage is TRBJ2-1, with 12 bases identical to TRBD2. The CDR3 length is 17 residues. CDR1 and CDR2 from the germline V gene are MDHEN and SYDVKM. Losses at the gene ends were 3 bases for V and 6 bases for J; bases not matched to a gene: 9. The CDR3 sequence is CASSFTLGLAGSNEQFF. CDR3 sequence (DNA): TGTGCCAGCAGTTTTACCCTCGGACTAGCGGGGTCCAATGAGCAGTTCTTC.

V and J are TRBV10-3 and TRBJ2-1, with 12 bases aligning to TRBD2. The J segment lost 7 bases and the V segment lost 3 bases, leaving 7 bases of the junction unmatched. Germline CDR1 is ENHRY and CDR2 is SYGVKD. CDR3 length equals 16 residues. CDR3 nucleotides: TGTGCCATCAGTGAAACCGGGACTAGCGGGCCGAATGAGCAGTTCTTC. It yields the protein CAISETGTSGPNEQFF.

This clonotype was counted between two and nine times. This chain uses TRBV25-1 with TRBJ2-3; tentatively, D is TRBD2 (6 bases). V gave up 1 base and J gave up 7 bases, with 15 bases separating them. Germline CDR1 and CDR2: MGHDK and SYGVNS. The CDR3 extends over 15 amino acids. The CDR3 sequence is CASSEFRGGVNTQYF. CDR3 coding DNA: TGTGCCAGCAGTGAATTCCGTGGAGGGGTGAATACGCAGTATTTT.

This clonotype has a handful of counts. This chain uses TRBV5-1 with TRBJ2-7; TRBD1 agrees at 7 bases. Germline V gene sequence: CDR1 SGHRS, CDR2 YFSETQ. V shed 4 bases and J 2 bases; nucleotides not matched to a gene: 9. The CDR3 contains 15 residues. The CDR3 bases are TGCGCCAGCAGCGGACCGACAGGGCTGACCTACGAGCAGTACTTC. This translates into CASSGPTGLTYEQYF. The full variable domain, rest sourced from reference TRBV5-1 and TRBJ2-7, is KAGVTQTPRYLIKTRGQQVTLSCSPISGHRSVSWYQQTPGQGLQFLFEYFSETQRNKGNFPGRFSGRQFSNSRSEMNVSTLELGDSALYLCASSGPTGLTYEQYFGPGTRLTVT.

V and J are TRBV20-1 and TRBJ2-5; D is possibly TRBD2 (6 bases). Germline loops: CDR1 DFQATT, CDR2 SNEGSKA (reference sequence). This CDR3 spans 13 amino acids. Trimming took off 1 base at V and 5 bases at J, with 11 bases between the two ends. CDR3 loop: CSARGDLGETQYF. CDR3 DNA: TGCAGTGCTAGAGGGGACTTGGGGGAGACCCAGTACTTC.

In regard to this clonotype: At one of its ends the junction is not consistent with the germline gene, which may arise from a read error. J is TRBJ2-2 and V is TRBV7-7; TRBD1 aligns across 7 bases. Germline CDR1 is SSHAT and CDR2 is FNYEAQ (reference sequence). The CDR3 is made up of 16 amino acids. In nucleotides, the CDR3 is TGTGCTAGCAGCTTAGAGACAGGGTGGTACGGCGGGGAGCTGTTTTTT. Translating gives CASSLETGWYGGELFF.

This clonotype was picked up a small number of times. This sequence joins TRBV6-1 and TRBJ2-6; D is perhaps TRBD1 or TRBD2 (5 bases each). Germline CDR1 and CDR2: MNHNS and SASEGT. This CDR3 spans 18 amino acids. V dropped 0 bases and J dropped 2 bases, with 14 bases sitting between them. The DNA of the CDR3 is TGTGCCAGCAGTGAAGCGCTTATTTCGGGACCTGGGGCCAACGTCCTGACTTTC. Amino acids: CASSEALISGPGANVLTF.

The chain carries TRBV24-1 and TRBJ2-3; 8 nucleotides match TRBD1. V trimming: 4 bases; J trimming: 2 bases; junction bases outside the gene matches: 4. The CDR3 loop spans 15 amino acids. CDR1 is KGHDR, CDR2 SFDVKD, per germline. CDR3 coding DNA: TGTGCCACCAGTGAAGGGACAGGCCACACAGATACGCAGTATTTT. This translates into CATSEGTGHTDTQYF.

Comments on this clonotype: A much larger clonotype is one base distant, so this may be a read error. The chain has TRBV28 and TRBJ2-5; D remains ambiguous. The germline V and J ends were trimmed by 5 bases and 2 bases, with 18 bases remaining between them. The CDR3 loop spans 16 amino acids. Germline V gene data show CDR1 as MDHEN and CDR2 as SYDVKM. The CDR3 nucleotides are TGTGCCAGCAGTGCCCCCTTGTTGCCGCATCAAGAGACCCAGTACTTC. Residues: CASSAPLLPHQETQYF.

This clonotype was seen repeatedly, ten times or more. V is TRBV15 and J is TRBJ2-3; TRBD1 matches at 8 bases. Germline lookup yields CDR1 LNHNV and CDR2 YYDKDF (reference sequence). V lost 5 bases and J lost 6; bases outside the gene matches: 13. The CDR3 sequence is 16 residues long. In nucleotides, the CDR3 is TGTGCCACCAGCTTCGACAGGAGACAGGGGACCGATACGCAGTATTTT. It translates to CATSFDRRQGTDTQYF.

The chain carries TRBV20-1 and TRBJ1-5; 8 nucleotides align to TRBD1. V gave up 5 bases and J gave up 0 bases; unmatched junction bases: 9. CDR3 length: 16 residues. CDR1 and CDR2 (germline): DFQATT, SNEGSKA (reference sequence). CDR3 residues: CSARDRGRHSNQPQHF. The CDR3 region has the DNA TGCAGTGCTCGTGACAGGGGACGTCATAGCAATCAGCCCCAGCATTTT.

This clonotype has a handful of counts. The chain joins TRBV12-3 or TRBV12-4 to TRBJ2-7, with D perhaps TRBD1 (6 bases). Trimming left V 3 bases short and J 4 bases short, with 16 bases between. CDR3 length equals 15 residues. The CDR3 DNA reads TGTGCCAGCAGTTTGGGGGCAGGCGGAAGTTACGAGCAGTACTTC. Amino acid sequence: CASSLGAGGSYEQYF.

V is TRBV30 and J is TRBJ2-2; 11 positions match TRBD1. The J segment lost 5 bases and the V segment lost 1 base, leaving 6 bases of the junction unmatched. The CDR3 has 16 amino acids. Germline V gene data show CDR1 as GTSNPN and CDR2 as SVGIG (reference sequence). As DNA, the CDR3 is TGTGCCTGGAGTGACGGACAGGGGGCGCAAACCGGGGAGCTGTTTTTT. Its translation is CAWSDGQGAQTGELFF.